This is a list of T cell receptor beta chains from one sample in a study of control samples from healthy donors and cancer patients. Clones were read by immunoSEQ multiplex PCR, and TCRdb kept only the in-frame ones, dropping some. In the table there are about 140,000 clones, around 90% of which are singletons. The sequenced sample consisted of blood. The receptors stem from a man between 25 and 39 years old in good health. CDR3s include the opening cysteine and the closing phenylalanine or tryptophan. D genes are given only for firm matches. A row's size may be missing; if present it is once, few, many or a size class.

length	D	size	V	J	DNA	CDR3
14	TRBD1	-	TRBV10-3	TRBJ1-5	TGTGCCATCAGTGGACAGGGAAGCAATCAGCCCCAGCATTTT	CAISGQGSNQPQHF
20	TRBD2	-	TRBV5-1	TRBJ2-2	TGCGCCAGCCACCTAAATCCCGGGACTAGCGGGGGGGCCGGCACCGGGGAGCTGTTTTTT	CASHLNPGTSGGAGTGELFF
15	TRBD1	once	TRBV9	TRBJ1-3	TGTGCCAGCAGCGTAAAAACAGGGGCCGGAAACACCATATATTTT	CASSVKTGAGNTIYF
14	-	-	TRBV15	TRBJ2-1	TGTGCCACCAGCACTGCCTCTAAAGGGGATGAGCAGTTCTTC	CATSTASKGDEQFF
11	-	once	TRBV3-1/TRBV3-2	TRBJ2-2	TGTGCCAGCCGGAGCACCGGGGAGCTGTTTTTT	CASRSTGELFF
15	-	-	TRBV9	TRBJ2-7	TGTGCCAGCAGCTCAACAGGGGGGGGCTCCTACGAGCAGTACTTC	CASSSTGGGSYEQYF
16	TRBD1	-	TRBV5-1	TRBJ1-2	TGCGCCAGCAGCTTGGAACAGGGGGCCGGTGTTCATGGCTACACCTTC	CASSLEQGAGVHGYTF
13	TRBD1	-	TRBV7-3	TRBJ2-1	TGTGCCAGCAGGACAGGGGGCAAGAATGAGCAGTTCTTC	CASRTGGKNEQFF
15	TRBD1	-	TRBV7-9	TRBJ2-5	TGTGCCAGCAGCTCACACAGGGGCCTTGATGAGACCCAGTACTTC	CASSSHRGLDETQYF
12	-	-	TRBV7-9	TRBJ1-5	TGTGCCAGCAGCTTTTCTGATCAGCCCCAGCATTTT	CASSFSDQPQHF
16	-	-	TRBV15	TRBJ2-3	TGTGCCACCAGCAGAGATATAGGGTCAGGCACAGATACGCAGTATTTT	CATSRDIGSGTDTQYF
14	-	once	TRBV5-1	TRBJ1-1	TGCGCCAGCAGCTTGGGAGGCCTGGGGACTGAAGCTTTCTTT	CASSLGGLGTEAFF
13	-	-	TRBV6-5	TRBJ2-1	TGTGCCAGCAGTTACTCGATCCCGTATGAGCAGTTCTTC	CASSYSIPYEQFF
13	-	-	TRBV30	TRBJ1-5	TGTGCCTGGAGAGGACAGCCCAATCAGCCCCAGCATTTT	CAWRGQPNQPQHF
17	-	-	TRBV7-3	TRBJ2-2	TGTGCCAGCAGCGCAAGACTAGAAGGTCCGAACACCGGGGAGCTGTTTTTT	CASSARLEGPNTGELFF
15	-	-	TRBV4-3	TRBJ2-5	TGCGCCAGCAGCCAAGATACCGGGGGCGGTGAGACCCAGTACTTC	CASSQDTGGGETQYF
15	TRBD2	-	TRBV11-2	TRBJ2-1	TGTGCCAGCAGCTTTCTAGCGGGGGGTTACAATGAGCAGTTCTTC	CASSFLAGGYNEQFF
19	-	few	TRBV11-3	TRBJ2-2	TGTGCCAGCAGCTCGCCGGACGAACCGCAGGGAGCGAACACCGGGGAGCTGTTTTTT	CASSSPDEPQGANTGELFF
15	-	-	TRBV3-1/TRBV3-2	TRBJ2-3	TGTGCCAGCAACCAGGGTGAGGCCGGCACAGATACGCAGTATTTT	CASNQGEAGTDTQYF
17	-	-	TRBV4-3	TRBJ2-3	TGCGCCAGCAGCCAAGTTGATCCGGGCAGACACACAGATACGCAGTATTTT	CASSQVDPGRHTDTQYF
12	-	-	TRBV12-3/TRBV12-4	TRBJ1-2	TGTGCCGTGCCCACAGGGACGGGTGGCTACACCTTC	CAVPTGTGGYTF
16	-	-	TRBV15	TRBJ2-2	TGTGCCACCAGCCCCCCTGGGGGCGCTGGGCCCGGGGAGCTGTTTTTT	CATSPPGGAGPGELFF
16	-	-	TRBV2	TRBJ1-2	TGTGCCAGCAGCTGGCGGGGATCGGCTTCAAACTATGGCTACACCTTC	CASSWRGSASNYGYTF
14	-	-	TRBV7-3	TRBJ1-1	TGTGCCAGCAGCTTAGGCCAGGGCTTCACTGAAGCTTTCTTT	CASSLGQGFTEAFF
19	-	-	TRBV5-5	TRBJ2-6	TGTGCCAGCAGTCAATCCGTAGGCAGGGCAAGCTCTGGGGCCAACGTCCTGACTTTC	CASSQSVGRASSGANVLTF
14	TRBD1	-	TRBV30	TRBJ1-4	TGTGCCTGGAGCCGAGGTGACAGGGCTGAAAAACTGTTTTTT	CAWSRGDRAEKLFF
12	-	-	TRBV5-6	TRBJ2-3	TGTGCCAGCAGCCCCGATACAGATACGCAGTATTTT	CASSPDTDTQYF
10	-	-	TRBV2	TRBJ1-2	TGTGCCAGCAAGGGGGGTGGCTACACCTTC	CASKGGGYTF
13	-	-	TRBV5-6	TRBJ2-4	TGTGCCAGCAGCTTTGAACGAGGGAACATTCAGTACTTC	CASSFERGNIQYF
15	-	-	TRBV4-3	TRBJ2-5	TGCGCCAGCAGCCAAGGAATAGCTGGTTCCGAGACCCAGTACTTC	CASSQGIAGSETQYF
15	TRBD2	-	TRBV27	TRBJ2-7	TGTGCCAGCAGCCCTAGCGGGGAGAGCTCCTACGAGCAGTACTTC	CASSPSGESSYEQYF